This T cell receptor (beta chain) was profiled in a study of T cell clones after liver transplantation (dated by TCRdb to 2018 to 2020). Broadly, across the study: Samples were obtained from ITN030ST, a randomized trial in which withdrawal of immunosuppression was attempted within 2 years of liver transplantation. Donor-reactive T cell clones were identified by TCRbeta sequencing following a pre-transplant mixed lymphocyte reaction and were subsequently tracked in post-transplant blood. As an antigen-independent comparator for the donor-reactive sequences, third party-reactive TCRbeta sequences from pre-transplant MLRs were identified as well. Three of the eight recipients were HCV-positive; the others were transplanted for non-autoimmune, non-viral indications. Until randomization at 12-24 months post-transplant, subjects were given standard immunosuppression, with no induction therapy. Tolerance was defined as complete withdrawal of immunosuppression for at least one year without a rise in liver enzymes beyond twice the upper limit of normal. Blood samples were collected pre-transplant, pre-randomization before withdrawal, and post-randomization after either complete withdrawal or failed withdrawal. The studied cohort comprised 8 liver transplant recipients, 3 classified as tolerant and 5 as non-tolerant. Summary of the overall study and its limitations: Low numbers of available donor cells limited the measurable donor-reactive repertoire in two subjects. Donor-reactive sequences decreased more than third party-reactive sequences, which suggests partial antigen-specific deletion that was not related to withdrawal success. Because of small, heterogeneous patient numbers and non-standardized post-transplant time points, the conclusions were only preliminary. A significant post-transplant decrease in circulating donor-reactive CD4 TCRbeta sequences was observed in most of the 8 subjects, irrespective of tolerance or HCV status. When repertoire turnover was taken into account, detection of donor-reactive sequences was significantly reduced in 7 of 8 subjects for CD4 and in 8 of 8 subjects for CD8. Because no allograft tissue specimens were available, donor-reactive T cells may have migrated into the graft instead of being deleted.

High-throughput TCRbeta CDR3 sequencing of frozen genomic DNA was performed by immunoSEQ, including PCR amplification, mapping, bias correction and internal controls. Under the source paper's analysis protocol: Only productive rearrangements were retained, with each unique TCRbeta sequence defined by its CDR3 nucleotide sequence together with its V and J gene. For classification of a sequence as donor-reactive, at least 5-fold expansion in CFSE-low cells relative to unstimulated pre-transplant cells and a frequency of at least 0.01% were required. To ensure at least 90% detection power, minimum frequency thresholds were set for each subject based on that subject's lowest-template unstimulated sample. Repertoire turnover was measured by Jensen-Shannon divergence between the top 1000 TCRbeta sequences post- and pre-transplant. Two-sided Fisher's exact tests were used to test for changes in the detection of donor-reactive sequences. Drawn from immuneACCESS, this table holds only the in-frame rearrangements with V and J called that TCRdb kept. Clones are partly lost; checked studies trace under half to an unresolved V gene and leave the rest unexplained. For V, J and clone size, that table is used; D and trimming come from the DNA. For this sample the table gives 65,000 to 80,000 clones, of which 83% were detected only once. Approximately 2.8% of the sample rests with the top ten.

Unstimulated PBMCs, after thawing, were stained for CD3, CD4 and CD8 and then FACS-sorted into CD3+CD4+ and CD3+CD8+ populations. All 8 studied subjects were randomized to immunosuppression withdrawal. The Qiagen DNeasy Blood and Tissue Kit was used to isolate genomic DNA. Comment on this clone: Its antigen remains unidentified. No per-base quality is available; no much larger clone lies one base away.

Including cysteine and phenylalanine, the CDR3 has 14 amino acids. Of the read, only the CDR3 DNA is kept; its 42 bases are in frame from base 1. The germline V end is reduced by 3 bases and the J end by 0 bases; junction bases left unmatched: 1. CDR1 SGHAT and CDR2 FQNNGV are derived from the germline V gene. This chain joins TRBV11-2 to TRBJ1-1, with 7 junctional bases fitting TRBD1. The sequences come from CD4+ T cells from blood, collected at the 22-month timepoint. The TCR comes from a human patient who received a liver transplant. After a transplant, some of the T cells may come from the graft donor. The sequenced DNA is TGTGCCAGCAGCTTGACAGGGTTGAACACTGAAGCTTTCTTT. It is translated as CASSLTGLNTEAFF.